These 28 T cell receptor beta chains originate from one sample sequenced in a study of T cells in localized non-small cell lung cancer. The table came from immunoSEQ multiplex PCR; TCRdb's copy has only in-frame clones and leaves some out. This sample carries under 45,000 clones, roughly 80% of them seen once, and the ten largest clones take 7.5% to 8%. The material was PBMCs, obtained before any cancer treatment. Receptors were obtained from a man aged 35 to 69 with stage II lung adenocarcinoma.

The rearrangement links TRBV7-2 to TRBJ1-2; 7 nucleotides match TRBD1. V shed 1 base and J 1 base; nucleotides not matched to a gene: 12. The CDR3 spans 18 residues. The germline V gene has CDR1 SGHTA and CDR2 FQGNSA. The CDR3 sequence: CASSLVGGPELLNYGYTF. The DNA of the CDR3 is TGTGCCAGCAGCTTAGTAGGGGGCCCAGAACTTCTTAACTATGGCTACACCTTC.

This chain links TRBV7-9 with TRBJ1-3, with TRBD1 matching over 10 bases. Germline V CDR1 and CDR2: SEHNR, FQNEAQ (reference sequence). V trimming: 5 bases; J trimming: 0 bases; junction bases outside the gene matches: 7. The CDR3 extends over 17 amino acids. The CDR3 here is CASSRPGQGPSGNTIYF. CDR3 in DNA: TGTGCCAGCAGCCGACCGGGACAGGGGCCCTCTGGAAACACCATATATTTT.

The V call is TRBV7-6, the J call TRBJ2-3; 8 nucleotides agree with TRBD1. With V trimmed by 5 bases and J by 0 bases, 10 bases remained unmatched. Germline V CDR1 and CDR2: SGHVS, FNYEAQ. CDR3 length equals 17 residues. CDR3 bases: TGTGCCAGCAGCCCCGGGGACAGGCGCTATAGCACAGATACGCAGTATTTT. It yields the protein CASSPGDRRYSTDTQYF.

About this clone: This CDR3 is also generated by other DNA sequences in the sample. CDR3 sequence (DNA): TGTGCCAGTAGTATAGGACAGGGGGCAGGTAATGAGCAGTTCTTC. Its protein is CASSIGQGAGNEQFF. The chain couples TRBV19 to TRBJ2-1; 10 bases fit TRBD1. This CDR3 spans 15 amino acids. Germline values: CDR1 LNHDA, CDR2 SQIVND (reference sequence). V trimming: 1 base; J trimming: 7 bases; junction bases outside the gene matches: 4.

V usage is TRBV6-1 and J usage is TRBJ2-7; 9 bases align to TRBD1. With 4 bases clipped from V and 6 bases from J, the junction kept 4 bases outside the gene matches. The CDR3 runs to 13 residues. Germline V gives CDR1 MNHNS, CDR2 SASEGT. As DNA, the CDR3 is TGTGCCAGCAGTGTACAGGGGGCGGGCGAGCAGTACTTC. Its protein is CASSVQGAGEQYF.

V is TRBV11-1 and J is TRBJ2-1, with 13 positions matching TRBD2. V lost 2 bases to trimming and J lost 8 bases; unmatched junction nucleotides: 9. CDR3 length: 17 amino acids. The V gene's germline CDR1 is SGHAT and CDR2 FQDESV (reference sequence). The CDR3 nucleotides are TGTGCCAGCAGCTTAAGGCGAGGACTAGCGGGAGAGCATGAGCAGTTCTTC. Its translation: CASSLRRGLAGEHEQFF.

This sequence joins TRBV9 and TRBJ2-2; perhaps TRBD1 as D (6 bases). Trimming took 2 bases from V and 1 from J, leaving 9 bases between them. CDR1 and CDR2 from the germline V gene are SGDLS and YYNGEE. This CDR3 is built from 15 residues. DNA of the CDR3: TGTGCCAGCAGCGTGGGACACTTGAACACCGGGGAGCTGTTTTTT. It codes for CASSVGHLNTGELFF.

The gene calls are TRBV5-1 and TRBJ2-2; no reliable D call. The germline gives CDR1 SGHRS, CDR2 YFSETQ. The CDR3 has 15 amino acids. Trimming cost V 1 base and J 0 bases, with 7 bases left between them. The CDR3, as DNA: TGCGCCAGCAGCTTGAAAGGATCGAACACCGGGGAGCTGTTTTTT. Translating gives CASSLKGSNTGELFF.

The V and J genes are TRBV18 and TRBJ2-1; D uncertain. Germline CDR1 and CDR2: KGHSH and LQKENI. The CDR3 loop spans 14 amino acids. The V gene lost 4 bases and the J gene lost 9 bases, with 16 bases spanning the gap. The CDR3 reads CASSQRDTTSEQFF. The DNA for the CDR3 is TGTGCCAGCTCACAACGAGACACCACGAGTGAGCAGTTCTTC.

In DNA, the CDR3 is TGTGCCAGCCGATTTACTAACACCGGGGAGCTGTTTTTT. Translation gives CASRFTNTGELFF. V is TRBV11-1 and J is TRBJ2-2, with D unclear. This CDR3 comprises 13 residues. Per the germline V gene, CDR1 is SGHAT and CDR2 is FQDESV (reference sequence). V lost 8 bases to trimming and J lost 2 bases, with 9 bases between them.

This sequence joins TRBV7-2 and TRBJ2-1, with TRBD2 as a possible D gene (5 bases). V lost 2 bases and J lost 10, with 9 bases in between. Germline assignment: CDR1 SGHTA and CDR2 FQGNSA. CDR3 length: 12 amino acids. The CDR3 nucleotides read TGTGCCAGCAGCTTACAAAGCGGCGAGCAGTTCTTC. Protein sequence: CASSLQSGEQFF.

This clone was seen a single time. The genes are TRBV6-1 and TRBJ2-7; unclear D gene. V was trimmed by 7 bases and J by 1 base, leaving 11 bases between them. Germline V gene sequence: CDR1 MNHNS, CDR2 SASEGT. The length of the CDR3 is 13 residues. The CDR3 sequence is CASNLQYSYEQYF. Here the CDR3 DNA reads TGTGCCAGCAATCTCCAGTATTCCTACGAGCAGTACTTC.

The chain recombines TRBV14 with TRBJ2-7; perhaps TRBD2 as D (5 bases). The CDR3 extends over 15 amino acids. From germline, CDR1 is SGHDN and CDR2 FVKESK. V was trimmed by 4 bases and J by 0 bases, leaving 13 bases between them. CDR3 protein: CASSRAGLSSYEQYF. Here the CDR3 DNA reads TGTGCCAGCAGCCGGGCGGGCCTTAGCTCCTACGAGCAGTACTTC. Filled out from reference TRBV14 and TRBJ2-7, the complete variable domain reads EAGVTQFPSHSVIEKGQTVTLRCDPISGHDNLYWYRRVMGKEIKFLLHFVKESKQDESGMPNNRFLAERTGGTYSTLKVQPAELEDSGVYFCASSRAGLSSYEQYFGPGTRLTVT.

The J gene is TRBJ2-4, the V gene TRBV7-8; D gene ambiguous. This CDR3 has 16 amino acids. The germline V and J ends were trimmed by 4 bases and 0 bases, with 13 bases remaining between them. Germline V gene sequence: CDR1 SGHVS, CDR2 FQNEAQ. CDR3 DNA: TGTGCCAGCAGCTCTACTCGTAGACTAGCCAAAAACATTCAGTACTTC. Translating it yields CASSSTRRLAKNIQYF.

V is TRBV18 and J is TRBJ1-5; TRBD1 agrees at 8 bases. The J segment lost 6 bases and the V segment lost 3 bases, leaving 13 bases of the junction unmatched. The CDR3 extends over 17 amino acids. CDR1 and CDR2 from the germline V gene are KGHSH and LQKENI. CDR3 region: CASSPPGGVDEGQPQHF. Here the CDR3 DNA reads TGTGCCAGCTCACCCCCAGGGGGCGTTGATGAGGGTCAGCCCCAGCATTTT.

The rearrangement uses TRBV7-3 and TRBJ2-3; TRBD1 matches at 10 bases. V lost 0 bases to trimming and J lost 5 bases; unmatched junction nucleotides: 2. CDR1 SGHTA and CDR2 FQGTGA come from the germline V gene. This CDR3 region has 15 residues. DNA for the CDR3: TGTGCCAGCAGCTTAACGGGGACAGGGGTAGATACGCAGTATTTT. This codes for CASSLTGTGVDTQYF.

The rearrangement links TRBV27 to TRBJ2-7; 8 nucleotides align to TRBD1. V lost 5 bases, J lost 2 bases, and 2 bases stayed unmatched. The CDR3 is made up of 13 amino acids. Germline V CDR1 and CDR2: MNHEY, SMNVEV (reference sequence). CDR3: CASSDRGTYEQYF. The CDR3 DNA reads as TGTGCCAGCAGTGACAGGGGTACCTACGAGCAGTACTTC.

This chain uses TRBV25-1 with TRBJ1-6, with unresolved D. There are 14 residues in the CDR3. Trimming pared 7 bases from V and 7 bases from J, leaving 14 bases between. Germline-derived CDR1 and CDR2 are MGHDK and SYGVNS. The CDR3 loop reads CASTPGGYNSPLHF. The CDR3 DNA follows: TGTGCCAGCACTCCGGGTGGTTACAATTCACCCCTCCACTTT.

The chain couples TRBV10-3 to TRBJ1-3; 10 nucleotides match TRBD1. The CDR3 spans 14 residues. Trimming removed 10 bases from V and 2 bases from J; junction bases left unmatched: 5. Germline-derived CDR1 and CDR2 are ENHRY and SYGVKD. The CDR3 loop is CATRTGGAGNTIYF. The CDR3 DNA reads as TGTGCCACCAGGACAGGGGGGGCTGGAAACACCATATATTTT.

J is TRBJ2-7 and V is TRBV11-2; 8 nucleotides line up with TRBD2. CDR1 and CDR2 from the germline V gene are SGHAT and FQNNGV. This CDR3 has 13 residues. V gave up 5 bases and J gave up 7 bases; unmatched junction bases: 7. In DNA, the CDR3 is TGTGCCAGCAGCCCATTCGGGGGGGCGGAGCAGTACTTC. Translating gives CASSPFGGAEQYF.

This clone is labeled as medium-sized. The chain is built from TRBV19 and TRBJ1-1; 11 positions match TRBD1. Germline loops: CDR1 LNHDA, CDR2 SQIVND (reference sequence). The CDR3 sequence is 16 residues long. Trimming removed 5 bases from V and 1 base from J; junction bases left unmatched: 6. Here the CDR3 reads CASSQRTGGGNTEAFF. CDR3 nucleotides: TGTGCCAGTAGTCAAAGGACAGGGGGCGGGAACACTGAAGCTTTCTTT.

The rearrangement joins TRBV27 to TRBJ1-1, with D uncertain. From germline, CDR1 is MNHEY and CDR2 SMNVEV (reference sequence). CDR3 length equals 17 residues. V was shortened by 2 bases and J by 5 bases, with 21 bases between the two germline ends. This chain's CDR3 is CASSLGLGPLSRTEAFF. CDR3 nucleotides: TGTGCCAGCAGTTTAGGGTTAGGGCCCCTCTCGCGGACTGAAGCTTTCTTT.

This chain joins TRBV6-6 and TRBJ2-2, with D unresolved. Trimming removed 7 bases from V and 6 bases from J, with 3 bases in between. Germline CDR1 is MNHNY and CDR2 is SVGAGI (reference sequence). This CDR3 has 10 amino acids. The CDR3 loop is CASKSGELFF. The CDR3 DNA follows: TGTGCCAGCAAATCCGGGGAGCTGTTTTTT.

The chain combines TRBV28 with TRBJ2-1; D is uncertain. V shed 6 bases and J shed 15 bases, with 27 bases lying between them. The CDR3 loop spans 15 amino acids. The V gene's germline CDR1 is MDHEN and CDR2 SYDVKM. The chain's CDR3 is CASRGMRTPLPFLFF. The DNA of the CDR3 is TGTGCCAGCAGGGGAATGAGGACCCCGCTCCCTTTCTTGTTCTTC.

The CDR3 here is CASSATGNTEAFF. Written as DNA, the CDR3 is TGTGCCAGCAGTGCGACCGGGAACACTGAAGCTTTCTTT. V gene TRBV6-5 combines with J gene TRBJ1-1; no firm D call. Germline V gene data show CDR1 as MNHEY and CDR2 as SVGAGI. CDR3 length equals 13 residues. The V and J ends lost 5 bases and 1 base respectively, with 8 bases between them.

V usage is TRBV19 and J usage is TRBJ2-2; 7 positions agree with TRBD1. Germline trimming cut 5 bases from V and 2 bases from J; bases unmatched to any gene: 5. This CDR3 spans 15 amino acids. In germline, CDR1 is LNHDA, CDR2 SQIVND (reference sequence). CDR3 in DNA: TGTGCCAGTAGTCCTGGGACAGCCAACACCGGGGAGCTGTTTTTT. Residues: CASSPGTANTGELFF. Looking up the rest from reference TRBV19 and TRBJ2-2 gives the full variable domain: DGGITQSPKYLFRKEGQNVTLSCEQNLNHDAMYWYRQDPGQGLRLIYYSQIVNDFQKGDIAEGYSVSREKKESFPLTVTSAQKNPTAFYLCASSPGTANTGELFFGEGSRLTVL.

The V call is TRBV4-3, the J call TRBJ2-1; D is perhaps TRBD2 (5 bases). Germline CDR1 LGHNA, CDR2 YSLEER. V lost 0 bases to trimming and J lost 11 bases, with 20 bases between them. CDR3 size: 16 residues. CDR3 nucleotides: TGCGCCAGCAGCCAAGAGGGGAGTTTTAGAACAGATAAGCAGTTCTTC. Translation: CASSQEGSFRTDKQFF.

This clone has only a few counts. The chain joins TRBV7-3 to TRBJ2-6; no reliable D call. The germline CDR1 and CDR2 sequences are SGHTA and FQGTGA. Trimming took off 0 bases at V and 0 bases at J, with 3 bases between the two ends. This CDR3 comprises 15 residues. CDR3 in DNA: TGTGCCAGCAGCTTAACACACTCTGGGGCCAACGTCCTGACTTTC. Protein sequence: CASSLTHSGANVLTF.